This TCR beta chain emerged from a study of blood T cell repertoires in COVID-19. The CDR3 spans 15 residues. From germline, CDR1 is SEHNR and CDR2 FQNEAQ (reference sequence). J was trimmed by 6 bases and V by 2 bases; bases with no gene match: 6. Authors' processing steps: Amplification of reference gene primers provided the estimated nucleated cell counts. Data came from immunoSEQ multiplex PCR; TCRdb stores just in-frame clones and leaves some out. Clonal size and the V and J genes are those of that table, whereas D and trimming came from the DNA. The sample has roughly 100,000 clones, 81% seen once.

V is TRBV7-9 and J is TRBJ1-3; 8 bases align to TRBD1. The material sequenced was peripheral blood. The clonotype was recovered from a man older than 75 with acute or convalescent COVID-19. The CDR3 sequence is CASSLQGASVNTIYF. CDR3 nucleotides: TGTGCCAGCAGCTTACAGGGGGCCTCGGTAAACACCATATATTTT.